This entry concerns a single T cell receptor beta chain. Additional DNA sequences in this sample encode the identical CDR3. Repertoires were generated with immunoSEQ multiplex PCR, while TCRdb's copy carries only in-frame clones and drops some. Among around 2,000,000 clones listed, about 95% were seen once. This record belongs to a study of shared clonotypes between healthy human individuals. Germline V lookup: CDR1 MGHRA, CDR2 YSYEKL. The CDR3 spans 15 residues. The V end was cut by 1 base, the J end by 1 base, with 11 bases between. Naive-designated CD8 cells lacked CD45RO, were positively enriched for CCR7, and omitted terminally differentiated effector memory CD45RA+ cells. All of the donors resided in Nashville, Tennessee, and each was a Caucasian adult.

Sequenced: naive CD8+ T cells sorted from blood. This rearrangement joins TRBV4-1 to TRBJ2-7, with D hard to call. This sequence was found in a young man in good health. The CDR3 region is CASSQARSPSYEQYF. The CDR3 region has the DNA TGCGCCAGCAGCCAAGCGAGATCCCCTTCCTACGAGCAGTACTTC.